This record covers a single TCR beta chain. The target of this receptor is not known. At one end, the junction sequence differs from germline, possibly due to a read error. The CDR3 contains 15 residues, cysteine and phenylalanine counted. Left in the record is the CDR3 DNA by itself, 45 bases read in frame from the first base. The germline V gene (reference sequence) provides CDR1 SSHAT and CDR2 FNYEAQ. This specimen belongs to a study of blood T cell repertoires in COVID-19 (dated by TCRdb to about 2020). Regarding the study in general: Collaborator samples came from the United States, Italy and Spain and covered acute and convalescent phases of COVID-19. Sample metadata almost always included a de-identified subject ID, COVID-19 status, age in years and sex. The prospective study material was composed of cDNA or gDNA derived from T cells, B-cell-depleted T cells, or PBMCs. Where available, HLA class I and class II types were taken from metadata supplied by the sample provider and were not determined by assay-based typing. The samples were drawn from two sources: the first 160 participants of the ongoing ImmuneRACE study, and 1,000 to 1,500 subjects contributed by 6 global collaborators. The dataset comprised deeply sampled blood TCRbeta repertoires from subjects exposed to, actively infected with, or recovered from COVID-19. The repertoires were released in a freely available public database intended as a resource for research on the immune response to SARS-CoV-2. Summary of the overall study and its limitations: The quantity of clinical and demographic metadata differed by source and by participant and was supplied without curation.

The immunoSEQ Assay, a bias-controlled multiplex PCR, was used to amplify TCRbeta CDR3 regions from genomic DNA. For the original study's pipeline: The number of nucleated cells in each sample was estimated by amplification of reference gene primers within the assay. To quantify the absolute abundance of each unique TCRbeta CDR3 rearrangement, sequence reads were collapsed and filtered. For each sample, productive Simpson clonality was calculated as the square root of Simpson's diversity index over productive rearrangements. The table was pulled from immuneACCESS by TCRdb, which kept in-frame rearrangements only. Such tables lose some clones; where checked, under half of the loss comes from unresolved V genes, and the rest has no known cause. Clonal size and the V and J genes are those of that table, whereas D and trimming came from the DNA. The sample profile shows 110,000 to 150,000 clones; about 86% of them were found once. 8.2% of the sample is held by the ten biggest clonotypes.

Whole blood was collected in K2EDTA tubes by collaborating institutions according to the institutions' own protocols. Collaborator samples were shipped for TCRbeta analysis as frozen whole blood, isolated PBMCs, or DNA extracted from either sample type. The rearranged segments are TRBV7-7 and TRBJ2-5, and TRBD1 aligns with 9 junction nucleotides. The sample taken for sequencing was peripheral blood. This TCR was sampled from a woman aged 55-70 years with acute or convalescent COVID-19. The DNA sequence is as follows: TGTGCTAGCAGTTCGGGACAGGGTATTCGAGAGACCCAGTACTTC. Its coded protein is CASSSGQGIRETQYF.